This T cell receptor (beta chain) stems from a study of T cells in Graves' hyperthyroidism and ophthalmopathy. The J segment lost 5 bases and the V segment lost 3 bases, leaving 3 bases of the junction unmatched. Per the germline V gene, CDR1 is DFQATT and CDR2 is SNEGSKA (reference sequence). The length of the CDR3 is 14 residues. The investigators amplified TCR beta CDR3 regions from RNA transcripts. First-round RT-PCR of the TCR CDR3 relied on the HTBI primer set. TCRdb called the multiplex PCR reads again in MiXCR, with one record for every CDR3 protein. The sample consists of some 440,000 distinct CDR3 sequences, roughly 14% of them appearing once. Study-level points and caveats: Prediction of ophthalmopathy progression came a median approximately 6.5 months pre-onset. Expanded thyroid clonotypes (above 0.001) were mostly also found in blood.

A patient was excluded if there was uncontrolled infection, other autoimmune disease, pregnancy or lactation. In making diagnoses, clinical symptoms, serum thyroxine and TRAb, thyroid ultrasound and orbital computed tomography were all used. In this sample, this clonotype turned up many times. Antigen: not known. The genes are TRBV20-1 and TRBJ2-3; 12 bases fit TRBD2. The sample was blood. The receptor's source is a young woman with Graves' hyperthyroidism. CDR3 DNA: TGCAGTGCTAGCCAACTAGCGGGGGGAGATACGCAGTATTTT. Translated: CSASQLAGGDTQYF.